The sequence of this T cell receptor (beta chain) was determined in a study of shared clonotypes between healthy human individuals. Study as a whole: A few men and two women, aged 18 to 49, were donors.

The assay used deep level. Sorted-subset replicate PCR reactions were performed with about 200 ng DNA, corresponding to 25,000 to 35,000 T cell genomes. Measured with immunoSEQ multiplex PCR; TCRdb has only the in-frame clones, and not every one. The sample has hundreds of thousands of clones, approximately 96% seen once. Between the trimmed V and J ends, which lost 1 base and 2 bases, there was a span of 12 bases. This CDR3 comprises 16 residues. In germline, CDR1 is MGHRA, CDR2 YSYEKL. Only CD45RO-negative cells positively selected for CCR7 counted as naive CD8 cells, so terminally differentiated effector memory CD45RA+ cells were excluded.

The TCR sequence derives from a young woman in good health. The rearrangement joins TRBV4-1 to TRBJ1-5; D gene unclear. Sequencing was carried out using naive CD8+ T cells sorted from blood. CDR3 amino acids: CASSQAPGVRNQPQHF. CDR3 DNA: TGCGCCAGCAGCCAAGCCCCCGGGGTGCGCAATCAGCCCCAGCATTTT.